The source of this T cell receptor (beta chain) is a study of T cells after yellow fever vaccination. TCRdb re-called the 5' RACE reads through MiXCR, storing one row per CDR3 protein. The repertoire consists of about 220,000 distinct CDR3 sequences, with under 3.5% occurring once and the leading ten covering around 3.3%. The V end lost 7 bases, the J end lost 3 bases, and 9 bases lay between the germline ends. The V gene's germline CDR1 is MNHNS and CDR2 SASEGT. The CDR3 is 12 amino acids. Source: CD4+ T cells sorted from PBMCs, taken 10 days after the yellow fever booster vaccination. This receptor was taken from a man aged 18 to 29 who received the YFV17D yellow fever vaccine. The chain couples TRBV6-1 to TRBJ1-2; D perhaps matches TRBD1 (5 bases). In DNA, the CDR3 is TGTGCCAGCAAACAGGAACACTATGGCTACACCTTC. It encodes CASKQEHYGYTF.